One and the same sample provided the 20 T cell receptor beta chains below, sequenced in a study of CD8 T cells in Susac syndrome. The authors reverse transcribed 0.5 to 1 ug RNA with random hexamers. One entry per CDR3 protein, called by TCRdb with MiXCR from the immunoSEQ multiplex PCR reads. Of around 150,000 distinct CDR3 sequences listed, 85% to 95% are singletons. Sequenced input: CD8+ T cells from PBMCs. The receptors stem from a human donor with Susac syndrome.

CDR3 nucleotides: TGTGCCAGTCAGGGGCAGAGGAGCACTGAAGCTTTCTTT. This codes for CASQGQRSTEAFF. V and J are TRBV9 and TRBJ1-1; D perhaps matches TRBD1 (6 bases). The CDR3 extends over 13 amino acids. V was trimmed by 8 bases and J by 4 bases, leaving 15 bases between them. Looked up from germline, CDR1 is SGDLS and CDR2 is YYNGEE.

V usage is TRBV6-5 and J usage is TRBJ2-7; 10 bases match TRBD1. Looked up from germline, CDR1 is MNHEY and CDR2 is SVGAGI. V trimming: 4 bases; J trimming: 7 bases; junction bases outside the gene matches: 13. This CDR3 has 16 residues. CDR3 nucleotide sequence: TGTGCCAGCAGTTTGACAGGGGGCCCCTCCGGTGGGGAGCAGTACTTC. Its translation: CASSLTGGPSGGEQYF.

The DNA of the CDR3 is TGTGCCAGCAGCTCACCGGGACAGGGGACGAACACCGGGGAGCTGTTTTTT. Its protein is CASSSPGQGTNTGELFF. The chain couples TRBV7-9 to TRBJ2-2; TRBD1 aligns across 10 bases. V dropped 4 bases and J dropped 0; count of bases not matched to a gene: 5. This CDR3 spans 17 amino acids. Germline-derived CDR1 and CDR2 are SEHNR and FQNEAQ (reference sequence). Looking up the rest from reference TRBV7-9 and TRBJ2-2 gives the full variable domain: DTGVSQNPRHKITKRGQNVTFRCDPISEHNRLYWYRQTLGQGPEFLTYFQNEAQLEKSRLLSDRFSAERPKGSFSTLEIQRTEQGDSAMYLCASSSPGQGTNTGELFFGEGSRLTVL.

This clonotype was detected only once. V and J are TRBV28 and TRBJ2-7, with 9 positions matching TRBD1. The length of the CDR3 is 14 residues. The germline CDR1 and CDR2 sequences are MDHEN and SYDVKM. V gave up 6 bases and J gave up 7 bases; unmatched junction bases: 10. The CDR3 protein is CASRKRDRAEEQYF. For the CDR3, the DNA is TGTGCCAGCAGAAAACGGGACAGGGCGGAAGAGCAGTACTTC.

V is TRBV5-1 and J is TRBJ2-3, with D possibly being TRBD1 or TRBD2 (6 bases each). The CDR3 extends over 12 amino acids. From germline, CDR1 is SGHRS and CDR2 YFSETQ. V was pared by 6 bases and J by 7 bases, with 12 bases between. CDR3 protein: CASNLGGNTQYF. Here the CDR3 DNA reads TGCGCCAGCAATTTGGGGGGCAATACGCAGTATTTT.

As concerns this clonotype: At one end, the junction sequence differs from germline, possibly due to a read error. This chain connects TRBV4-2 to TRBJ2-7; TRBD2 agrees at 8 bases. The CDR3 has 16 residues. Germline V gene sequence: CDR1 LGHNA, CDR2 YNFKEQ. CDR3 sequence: CASTQEAASGSYEQYF. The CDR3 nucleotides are TGTGCCAGCACCCAAGAGGCAGCCAGCGGGAGCTACGAGCAGTACTTC.

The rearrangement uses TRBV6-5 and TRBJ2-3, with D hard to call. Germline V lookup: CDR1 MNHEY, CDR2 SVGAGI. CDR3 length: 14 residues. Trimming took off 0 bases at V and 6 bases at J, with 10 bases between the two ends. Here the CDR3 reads CASSYSRWADTQYF. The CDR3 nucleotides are TGTGCCAGCAGTTACTCGCGCTGGGCCGATACGCAGTATTTT.

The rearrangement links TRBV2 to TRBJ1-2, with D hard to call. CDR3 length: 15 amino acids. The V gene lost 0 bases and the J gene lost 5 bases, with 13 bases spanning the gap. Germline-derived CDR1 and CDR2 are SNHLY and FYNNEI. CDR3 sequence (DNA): TGTGCCAGCAGTGAAGCGCTGGCAAGCTTATATGGCTACACCTTC. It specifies CASSEALASLYGYTF.

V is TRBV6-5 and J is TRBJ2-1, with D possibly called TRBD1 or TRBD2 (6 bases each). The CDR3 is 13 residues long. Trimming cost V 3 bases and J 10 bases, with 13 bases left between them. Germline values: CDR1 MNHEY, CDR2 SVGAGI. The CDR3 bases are TGTGCCAGCAGTTATGAGGAGGGGGGAGAGCAGTTCTTC. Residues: CASSYEEGGEQFF.

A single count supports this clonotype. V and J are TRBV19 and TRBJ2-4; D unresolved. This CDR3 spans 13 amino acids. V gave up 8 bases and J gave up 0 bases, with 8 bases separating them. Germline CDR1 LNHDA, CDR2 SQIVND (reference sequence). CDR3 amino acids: CASWSSAKNIQYF. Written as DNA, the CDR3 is TGTGCCAGTTGGTCGTCAGCCAAAAACATTCAGTACTTC.

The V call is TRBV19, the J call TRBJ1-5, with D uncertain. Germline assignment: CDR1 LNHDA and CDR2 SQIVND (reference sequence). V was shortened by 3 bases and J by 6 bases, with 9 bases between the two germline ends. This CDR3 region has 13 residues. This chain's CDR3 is CASSMTWGQPQHF. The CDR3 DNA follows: TGTGCCAGTAGTATGACATGGGGTCAGCCCCAGCATTTT.

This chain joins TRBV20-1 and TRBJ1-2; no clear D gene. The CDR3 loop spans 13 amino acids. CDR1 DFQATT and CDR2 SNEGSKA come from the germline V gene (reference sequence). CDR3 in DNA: TGCAGCCCTACCTCGCAAAGAAACTATGGCTACACCTTC. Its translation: CSPTSQRNYGYTF.

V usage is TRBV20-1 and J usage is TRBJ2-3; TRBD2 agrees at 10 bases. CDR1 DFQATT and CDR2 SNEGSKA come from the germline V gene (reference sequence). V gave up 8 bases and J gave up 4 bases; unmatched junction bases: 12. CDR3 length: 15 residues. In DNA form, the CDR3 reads TGCAGTCCCCAAGGGTGGCTAGCGGGAGCAGATACGCAGTATTTT. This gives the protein CSPQGWLAGADTQYF.

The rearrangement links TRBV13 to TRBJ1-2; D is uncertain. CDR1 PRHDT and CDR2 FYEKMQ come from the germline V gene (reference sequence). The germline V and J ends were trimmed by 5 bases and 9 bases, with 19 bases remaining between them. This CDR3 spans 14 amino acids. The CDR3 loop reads CASSERWVETSYTF. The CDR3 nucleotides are TGTGCCAGCAGCGAAAGATGGGTAGAAACTAGCTACACCTTC.

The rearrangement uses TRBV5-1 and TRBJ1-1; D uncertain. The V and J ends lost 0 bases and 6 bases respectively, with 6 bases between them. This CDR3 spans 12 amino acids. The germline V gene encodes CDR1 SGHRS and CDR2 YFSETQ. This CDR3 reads CASSLVGSEAFF. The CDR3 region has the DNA TGCGCCAGCAGCTTGGTAGGGTCTGAAGCTTTCTTT.

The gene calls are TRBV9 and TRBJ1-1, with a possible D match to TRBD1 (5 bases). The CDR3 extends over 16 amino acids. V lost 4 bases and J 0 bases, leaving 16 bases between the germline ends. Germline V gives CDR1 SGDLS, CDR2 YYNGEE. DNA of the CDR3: TGTGCCAGCAGCCCCCCGGGGGGAGGACTGAACACTGAAGCTTTCTTT. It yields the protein CASSPPGGGLNTEAFF.

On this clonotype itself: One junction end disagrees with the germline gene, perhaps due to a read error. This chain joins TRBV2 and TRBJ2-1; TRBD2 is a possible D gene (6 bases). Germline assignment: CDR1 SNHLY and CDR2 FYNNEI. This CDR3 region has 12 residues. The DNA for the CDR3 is TGTGCCAGCAGTGGGGGGACTCCCGAGCGGGTCTTC. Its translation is CASSGGTPERVF. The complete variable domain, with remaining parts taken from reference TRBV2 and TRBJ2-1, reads EPEVTQTPSHQVTQMGQEVILRCVPISNHLYFYWYRQILGQKVEFLVSFYNNEISEKSEIFDDQFSVERPDGSNFTLKIRSTKLEDSAMYFCASSGGTPERVFGPGTRLTVL.

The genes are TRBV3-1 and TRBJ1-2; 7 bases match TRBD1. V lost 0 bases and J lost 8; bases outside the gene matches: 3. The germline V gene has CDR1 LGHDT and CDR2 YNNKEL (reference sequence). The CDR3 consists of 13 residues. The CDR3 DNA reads TGTGCCAGCAGCCAAGAACAGGGGAACGGCTACACCTTC. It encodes CASSQEQGNGYTF.

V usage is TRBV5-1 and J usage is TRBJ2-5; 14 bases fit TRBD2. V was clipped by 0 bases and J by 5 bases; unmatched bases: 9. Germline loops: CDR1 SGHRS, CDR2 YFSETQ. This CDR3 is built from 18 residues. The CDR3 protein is CASSLAPGLAGEKETQYF. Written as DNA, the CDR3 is TGCGCCAGCAGCTTGGCCCCGGGACTAGCGGGAGAAAAGGAGACCCAGTACTTC.

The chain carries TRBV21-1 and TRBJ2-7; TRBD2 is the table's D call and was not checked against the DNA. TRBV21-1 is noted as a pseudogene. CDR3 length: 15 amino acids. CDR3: CASSPPAVRLDEQYF. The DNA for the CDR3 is TGTGCCAGCAGCCCTCCGGCGGTGAGGCTGGACGAGCAGTACTTC.